This is a list of T cell receptor beta chains from one sample in a study of cytomegalovirus exposure and HLA in healthy donors. The assay was immunoSEQ multiplex PCR, and TCRdb's table has in-frame clones only and misses some. The repertoire holds 130,000 or so clones, around 83% seen once, with 6.7% in the top ten. The specimen sequenced was PBMCs. These receptors were obtained from a woman between 25 and 40 years old in good health and CMV-seropositive. CDR3s include the opening cysteine and the closing phenylalanine or tryptophan. D genes are given only for firm matches. Size is omitted from some rows. Given values are once, few, many or a class for expanded clones.

V	D	J	size	CDR3	DNA
TRBV2	NA	TRBJ2-1	NA	CASSPTGGQNEQFF	TGTGCCAGCAGTCCCACCGGGGGGCAGAATGAGCAGTTCTTC
TRBV6-5	TRBD1	TRBJ2-7	NA	CASSSTGGLLSYEQYF	TGTGCCAGCAGTTCTACAGGGGGACTCCTTTCCTACGAGCAGTACTTC
TRBV14	NA	TRBJ2-1	NA	CASSQYRDTYYNEQFF	TGTGCCAGCAGCCAATACCGGGACACGTACTACAATGAGCAGTTCTTC
TRBV6-1	NA	TRBJ1-2	once	CASALSANYGYTF	TGTGCCAGTGCCCTTTCAGCTAACTATGGCTACACCTTC
TRBV30	NA	TRBJ2-7	few	CAWSVGRSSSSYEQYF	TGTGCCTGGAGTGTCGGGAGATCTTCGAGCTCCTACGAGCAGTACTTC
TRBV18	TRBD2	TRBJ2-7	NA	CASSREPGGSYEQYF	TGTGCCAGCTCACGGGAACCCGGGGGGTCCTACGAGCAGTACTTC
TRBV11-2	NA	TRBJ2-7	NA	CASSLERESYEQYF	TGTGCCAGCAGCTTAGAACGGGAATCCTACGAGCAGTACTTC
TRBV11-2	NA	TRBJ2-2	once	CASSLVLSGELFF	TGTGCCAGCAGCTTAGTCCTGAGCGGGGAGCTGTTTTTT
TRBV28	NA	TRBJ2-1	NA	CASSFGRTEQFF	TGTGCCAGCAGTTTTGGGAGAACAGAGCAGTTCTTC
TRBV6-1	TRBD1	TRBJ1-6	NA	CASSLQDRHSPLHF	TGTGCCAGCAGCCTCCAGGACAGGCATTCACCCCTCCACTTT
TRBV19	NA	TRBJ2-7	NA	CASSRGTGTYEQYF	TGTGCCAGTAGTAGGGGAACAGGGACCTACGAGCAGTACTTC